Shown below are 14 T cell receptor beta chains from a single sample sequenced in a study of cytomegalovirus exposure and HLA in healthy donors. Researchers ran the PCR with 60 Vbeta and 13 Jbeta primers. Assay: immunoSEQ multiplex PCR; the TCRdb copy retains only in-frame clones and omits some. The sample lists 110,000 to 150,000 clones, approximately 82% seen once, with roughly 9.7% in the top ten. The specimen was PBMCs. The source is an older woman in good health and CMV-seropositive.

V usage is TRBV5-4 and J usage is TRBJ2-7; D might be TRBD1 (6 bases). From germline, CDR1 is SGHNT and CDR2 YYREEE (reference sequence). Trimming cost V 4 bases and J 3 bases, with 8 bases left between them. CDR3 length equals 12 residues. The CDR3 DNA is TGTGCCAGCAGCACGGACAGCTACGAGCAGTACTTC. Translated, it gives CASSTDSYEQYF. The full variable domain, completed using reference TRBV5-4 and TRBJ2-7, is ETGVTQSPTHLIKTRGQQVTLRCSSQSGHNTVSWYQQALGQGPQFIFQYYREEENGRGNFPPRFSGLQFPNYSSELNVNALELDDSALYLCASSTDSYEQYFGPGTRLTVT.

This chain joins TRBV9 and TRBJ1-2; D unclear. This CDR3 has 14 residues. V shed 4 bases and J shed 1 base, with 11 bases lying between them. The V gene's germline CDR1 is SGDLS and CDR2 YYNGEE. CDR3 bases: TGTGCCAGCAGCTTGTCGACTGGTAACTATGGCTACACCTTC. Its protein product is CASSLSTGNYGYTF.

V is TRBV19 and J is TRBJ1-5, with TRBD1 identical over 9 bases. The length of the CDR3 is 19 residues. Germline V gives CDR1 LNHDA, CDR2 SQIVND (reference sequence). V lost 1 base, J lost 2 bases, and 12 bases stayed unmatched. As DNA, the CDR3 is TGTGCCAGTAGTATAGGCACGGGACAGGGCGGTAGGGGCAATCAGCCCCAGCATTTT. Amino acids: CASSIGTGQGGRGNQPQHF.

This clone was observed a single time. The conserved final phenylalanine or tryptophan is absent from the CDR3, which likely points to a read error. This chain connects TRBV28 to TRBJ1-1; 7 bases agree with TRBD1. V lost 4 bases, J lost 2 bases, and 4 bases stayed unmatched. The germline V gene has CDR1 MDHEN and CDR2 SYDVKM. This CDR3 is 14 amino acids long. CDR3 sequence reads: CASSWGQSNTEAFS. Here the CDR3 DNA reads TGTGCCAGCAGTTGGGGACAGTCCAACACTGAAGCTTTCTCT.

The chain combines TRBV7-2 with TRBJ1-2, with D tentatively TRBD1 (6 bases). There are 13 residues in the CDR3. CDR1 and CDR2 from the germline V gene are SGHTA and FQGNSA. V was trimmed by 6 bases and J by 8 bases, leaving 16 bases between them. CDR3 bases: TGTGCCAGCAGTCCGGACAGAAATGGGGGCTACACCTTC. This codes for CASSPDRNGGYTF.

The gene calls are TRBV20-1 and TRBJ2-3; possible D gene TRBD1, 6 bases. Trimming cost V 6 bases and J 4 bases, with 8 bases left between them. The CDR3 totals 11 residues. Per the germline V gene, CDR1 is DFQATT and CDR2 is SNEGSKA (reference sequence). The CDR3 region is CSAQGPDTQYF. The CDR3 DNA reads TGCAGTGCGCAGGGGCCAGATACGCAGTATTTT.

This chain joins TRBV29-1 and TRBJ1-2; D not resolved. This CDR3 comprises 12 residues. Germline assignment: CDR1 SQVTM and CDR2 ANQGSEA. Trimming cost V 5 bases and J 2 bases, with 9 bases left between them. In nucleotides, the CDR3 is TGCAGCGTTATAAGGGAGAACTATGGCTACACCTTC. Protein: CSVIRENYGYTF. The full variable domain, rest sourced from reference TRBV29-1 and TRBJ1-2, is SAVISQKPSRDICQRGTSLTIQCQVDSQVTMMFWYRQQPGQSLTLIATANQGSEATYESGFVIDKFPISRPNLTFSTLTVSNMSPEDSSIYLCSVIRENYGYTFGSGTRLTVV.

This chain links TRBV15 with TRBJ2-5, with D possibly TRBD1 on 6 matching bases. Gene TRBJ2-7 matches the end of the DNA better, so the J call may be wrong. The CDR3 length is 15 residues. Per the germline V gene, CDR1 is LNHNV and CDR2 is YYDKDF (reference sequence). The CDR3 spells CATSREPRGGYEQYF. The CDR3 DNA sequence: TGTGCCACCAGCAGAGAGCCCAGAGGGGGCTACGAGCAGTACTTC.

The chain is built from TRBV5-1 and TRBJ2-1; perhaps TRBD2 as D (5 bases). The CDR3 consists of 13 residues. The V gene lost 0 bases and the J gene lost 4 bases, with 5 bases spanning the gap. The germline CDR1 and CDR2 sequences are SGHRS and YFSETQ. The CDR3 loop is CASSLGGYNEQFF. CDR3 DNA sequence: TGCGCCAGCAGCTTGGGCGGGTACAATGAGCAGTTCTTC.

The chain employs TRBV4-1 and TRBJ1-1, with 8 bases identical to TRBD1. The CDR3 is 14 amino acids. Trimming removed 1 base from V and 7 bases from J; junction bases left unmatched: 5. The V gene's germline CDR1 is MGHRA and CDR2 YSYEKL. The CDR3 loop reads CASSQGTGGGEAFF. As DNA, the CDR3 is TGCGCCAGCAGCCAAGGAACAGGGGGAGGTGAAGCTTTCTTT.

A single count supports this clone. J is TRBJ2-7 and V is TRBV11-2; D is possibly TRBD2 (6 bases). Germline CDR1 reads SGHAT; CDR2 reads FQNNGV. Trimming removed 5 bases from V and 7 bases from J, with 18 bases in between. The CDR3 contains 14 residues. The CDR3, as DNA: TGTGCCAGCAGCCCCGGGACTGGGCTGGAGGAGCAGTACTTC. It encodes CASSPGTGLEEQYF.

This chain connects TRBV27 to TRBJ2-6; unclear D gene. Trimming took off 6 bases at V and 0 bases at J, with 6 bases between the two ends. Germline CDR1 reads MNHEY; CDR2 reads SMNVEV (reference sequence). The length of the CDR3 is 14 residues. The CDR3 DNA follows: TGTGCCAGCAGCCGCAGCTCTGGGGCCAACGTCCTGACTTTC. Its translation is CASSRSSGANVLTF.

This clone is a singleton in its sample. CDR3 sequence (DNA): TGTGCCAGCAGTACACGACAGAAAGAGACCCAGTACTTC. It yields the protein CASSTRQKETQYF. The rearrangement joins TRBV27 to TRBJ2-5; weak D call: TRBD1 (5 bases). Deletions cut 5 bases from V and 3 bases from J, with 10 bases between. The germline CDR1 and CDR2 sequences are MNHEY and SMNVEV (reference sequence). The CDR3 spans 13 residues.

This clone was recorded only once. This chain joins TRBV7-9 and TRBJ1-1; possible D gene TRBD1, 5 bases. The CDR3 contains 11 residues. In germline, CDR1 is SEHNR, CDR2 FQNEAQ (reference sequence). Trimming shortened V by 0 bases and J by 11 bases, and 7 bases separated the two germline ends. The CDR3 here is CASSLAGDAFF. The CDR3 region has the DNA TGTGCCAGCAGCTTAGCAGGGGATGCTTTCTTT.